Detailed here is one TCR beta chain. This entry comes from a study of blood T cell repertoires in COVID-19. Whole-study context: Nucleic acid was either cDNA or gDNA, and it came from T cells, B-cell-depleted T cells, or PBMCs.

In germline, CDR1 is LNHDA, CDR2 SQIVND (reference sequence). This CDR3 comprises 12 residues. V was cut by 11 bases and J by 7 bases, with 17 bases left in between. Per the authors' pipeline: Estimated nucleated cell counts came from reference gene primer amplification. TCRdb's copy holds only in-frame clones and misses some; the assay was immunoSEQ multiplex PCR. Clone size and V and J calls were adopted from that table, with D and trimming inferred from the DNA. The table includes approximately 40,000 clones, roughly nine tenths detected once. This clonotype was sampled from a man between 45 and 60 years old in a cohort sampled during active COVID-19. Sequenced material: peripheral blood. The chain combines TRBV19 with TRBJ1-2; D gene ambiguous. CDR3 DNA sequence: TGTGCCTCGGGAGGTTCGTATCTTGGCTACACCTTC. Translated, it gives CASGGSYLGYTF.